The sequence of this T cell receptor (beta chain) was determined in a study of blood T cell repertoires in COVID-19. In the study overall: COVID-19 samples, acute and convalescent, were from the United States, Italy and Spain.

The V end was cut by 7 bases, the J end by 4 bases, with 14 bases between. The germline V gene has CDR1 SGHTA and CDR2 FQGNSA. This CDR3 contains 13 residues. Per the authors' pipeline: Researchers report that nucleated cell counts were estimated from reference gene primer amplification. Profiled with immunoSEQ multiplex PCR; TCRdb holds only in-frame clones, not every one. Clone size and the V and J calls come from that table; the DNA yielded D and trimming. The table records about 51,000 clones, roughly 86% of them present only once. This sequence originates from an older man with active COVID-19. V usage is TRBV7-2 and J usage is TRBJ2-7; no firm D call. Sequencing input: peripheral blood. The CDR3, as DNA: TGTGCCAGCACCCTCAGTCCGAATTACGAGCAGTACTTC. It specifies CASTLSPNYEQYF.